These T cell receptor beta chains were read from a single sample in a study of shared clonotypes between healthy human individuals. Clones were sequenced by immunoSEQ multiplex PCR, and TCRdb holds only the in-frame ones, with some missing. The table has some 1,900,000 clones, roughly 94% seen once. Sequenced: naive CD8+ T cells sorted from blood. These receptors came from a man between 18 and 35 years old in good health. Both conserved end residues are part of each CDR3. Each record gives: V gene, D gene, J gene, clone size, CDR3 DNA, CDR3 protein. D genes are given only for firm matches. Some rows have no size entry. The others give once, few or many, or a class for an expanded clone.

TRBV4-3,-,TRBJ1-2,-,TGCGCCAGCAGCCAAAGTGGCTGGGAGAGGTGGGAAGGCTACACCTTC,CASSQSGWERWEGYTF
TRBV7-9,-,TRBJ1-4,-,TGTGCCAGCAGCCGACGAGACAAGAGTGAAAAACTGTTTTTT,CASSRRDKSEKLFF
TRBV7-6,TRBD2,TRBJ2-1,-,TGTGCCAGCAGCTTGACTAGCGGAGCTTACAATGAGCAGTTCTTC,CASSLTSGAYNEQFF
TRBV4-1,-,TRBJ1-5,-,TGCGCCAGCAGCCAGGGGCCTCATCAGCCCCAGCATTTT,CASSQGPHQPQHF
TRBV6-5,TRBD1,TRBJ2-5,-,TGTGCCAGCAGTTCCGACGGGACAGGGGGCGGTAAGACCCAGTACTTC,CASSSDGTGGGKTQYF
TRBV10-3,TRBD1,TRBJ1-5,-,TGTGCCATCAGCGGGACAGATAGCAATCAGCCCCAGCATTTT,CAISGTDSNQPQHF
TRBV7-6,-,TRBJ2-7,-,TGTGCCAGCAGCTTAGCGACAGGGAGGATTTACGAGCAGTACTTC,CASSLATGRIYEQYF
TRBV4-3,-,TRBJ2-7,-,TGCGCCAGCAGCCAAGCCCCTTACTACGAGCAGTACTTC,CASSQAPYYEQYF
TRBV11-2,-,TRBJ2-1,-,TGTGCCAGCAGCTTAGGCCCCTACAATGAGCAGTTCTTC,CASSLGPYNEQFF
TRBV9,TRBD1,TRBJ1-1,-,TGTGCCAGCAGCGGTACAGGGGGCGGGACTGAAGCTTTCTTT,CASSGTGGGTEAFF
TRBV2,-,TRBJ2-7,-,TGTGCCAGCAGTGCCCTGCTTGTCTCCTACGAGCAGTACTTC,CASSALLVSYEQYF
TRBV7-9,-,TRBJ1-3,-,TGTGCCAGCAGCTTCGGGGAAAGGACAGGAAACACCATATATTTT,CASSFGERTGNTIYF
TRBV7-9,-,TRBJ2-5,-,TGTGCCAGCAGCTTAGTAGAGGTACAGGGTCAAGAGACCCAGTACTTC,CASSLVEVQGQETQYF
TRBV25-1,-,TRBJ2-5,-,TGTGCCAGCAGTGACGGAGGGGGGGAGACCCAGTACTTC,CASSDGGGETQYF
TRBV4-2,-,TRBJ2-7,-,TGTGCCAGCAGCCAAGAGCCCGCGGACGAATTCTACGAGCAGTACTTC,CASSQEPADEFYEQYF
TRBV5-6,-,TRBJ2-2,-,TGTGCCAGCAGCTTGGGCAGGGGGAACACCGGGGAGCTGTTTTTT,CASSLGRGNTGELFF
TRBV20-1,-,TRBJ2-2,-,TGCAGTGCTAGAGGGGGCGGGGAGCTGTTTTTT,CSARGGGELFF
TRBV7-9,-,TRBJ2-2,-,TGTGCCACCCCACCGGAGACCAACACCGGGGAGCTGTTTTTT,CATPPETNTGELFF
TRBV12-5,-,TRBJ2-7,once,TGTGCTAGTGGTTTTTATTCCTACGAGCAGTACTTC,CASGFYSYEQYF
TRBV7-6,-,TRBJ1-2,-,TGTGCCAGCAGCTTAGAATCCCCCACGGCAGGGAACTATGGCTACACCTTC,CASSLESPTAGNYGYTF
TRBV30,TRBD1,TRBJ2-7,-,TGTGCCTGGAGTGTAGGACAGGGGGTCGAGCAGTACTTC,CAWSVGQGVEQYF
TRBV4-1,-,TRBJ2-7,-,TGCGCCAGCAGCCACATCATAGACAGTCCCTACGAGCAGTACTTC,CASSHIIDSPYEQYF
TRBV4-1,-,TRBJ2-1,-,TGCGCCAGCAGCCAAGTTGGTGAGCAGTTCTTC,CASSQVGEQFF
TRBV10-1,-,TRBJ1-1,-,TGCGCCAGCAAACTCGGACAGACCACTGAAGCTTTCTTT,CASKLGQTTEAFF
TRBV7-9,-,TRBJ1-1,-,TGTGCCAGCAGCTTAGTCGAACAGGGACACACTGAAGCTTTCTTT,CASSLVEQGHTEAFF
TRBV27,-,TRBJ2-7,-,TGTGCCAGCAGTTTATTAGGCAGGGTAGGCGAGCAGTACTTC,CASSLLGRVGEQYF
TRBV27,-,TRBJ2-3,-,TGTGCCAGCAGTTTATTGGGGGGGGCCAACACAGATACGCAGTATTTT,CASSLLGGANTDTQYF
TRBV6-1,TRBD2,TRBJ2-3,-,TGTGCCAGCAGTATACAGCGGGAGGGGACAGATACGCAGTATTTT,CASSIQREGTDTQYF
TRBV25-1,-,TRBJ1-1,-,TGTGCCAGCAGTGGGGCTGGAGGGGTTTGGGACACTGAAGCTTTCTTT,CASSGAGGVWDTEAFF
TRBV19,-,TRBJ2-7,-,TGTGCCAGTAGTATAGGAGGGGTCGACGAGCAGTACTTC,CASSIGGVDEQYF
TRBV4-1,-,TRBJ2-7,-,TGCGCCAGCAGCCAAATCCACGGCTACGAGCAGTACTTC,CASSQIHGYEQYF
TRBV5-6,TRBD2,TRBJ2-1,-,TGTGCCAGCAGCTCTCAGCGGGAGGGGTTCAATGAGCAGTTCTTC,CASSSQREGFNEQFF
TRBV5-4,TRBD1,TRBJ1-2,-,TGTGCCAGCAGCGTACAGGGGCTTGGCTACACCTTC,CASSVQGLGYTF
TRBV7-3,-,TRBJ2-3,-,TGTGCCAGCAGGGAAGCCGGGACAGATACGCAGTATTTT,CASREAGTDTQYF
TRBV30,TRBD1,TRBJ2-3,-,TGTGCCTGGAGGGCGGGACAGGGGTTCGGGGATACGCAGTATTTT,CAWRAGQGFGDTQYF
TRBV7-9,TRBD1,TRBJ1-6,-,TGTGCCAGCAGCTTAGTCTCGACAGGGGGTGAGTCACCCCTCCACTTT,CASSLVSTGGESPLHF
TRBV7-9,-,TRBJ1-2,few,TGTGCCAGCACCTCAATGGGGATTGACACCTTC,CASTSMGIDTF
TRBV14,TRBD2,TRBJ2-3,-,TGTGCCAGCAGCCACTTCCGCGGGGGGCCAGCAGATACGCAGTATTTT,CASSHFRGGPADTQYF
TRBV7-6,TRBD1,TRBJ2-1,-,TGTGCCAGCAGCTTTACGACAGGGGGTAGCTACAATGAGCAGTTCTTC,CASSFTTGGSYNEQFF
TRBV7-6,-,TRBJ1-5,-,TGTGCCAGCAGCCCTAAAGGAGGCCGATATAGCAATCAGCCCCAGCATTTT,CASSPKGGRYSNQPQHF
TRBV7-9,TRBD1,TRBJ1-5,-,TGTGCCAGCAGCACAAACCGGGACAGGGACAATAGCAATCAGCCCCAGCATTTT,CASSTNRDRDNSNQPQHF